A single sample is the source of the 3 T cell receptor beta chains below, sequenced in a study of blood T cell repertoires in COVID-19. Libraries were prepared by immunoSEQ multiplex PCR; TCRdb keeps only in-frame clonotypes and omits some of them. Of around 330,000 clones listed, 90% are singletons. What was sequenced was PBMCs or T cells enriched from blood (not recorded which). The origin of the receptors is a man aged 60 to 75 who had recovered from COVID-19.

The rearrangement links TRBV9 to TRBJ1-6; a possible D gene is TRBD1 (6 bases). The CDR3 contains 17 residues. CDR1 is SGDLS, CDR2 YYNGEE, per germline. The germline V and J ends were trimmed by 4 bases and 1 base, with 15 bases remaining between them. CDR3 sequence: CASSPADRRSYNSPLHF. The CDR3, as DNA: TGTGCCAGCAGCCCAGCTGACAGGAGGTCCTATAATTCACCCCTCCACTTT.

The CDR3 here is CASSIAWGLYEQYF. The CDR3 nucleotides read TGTGCCAGTAGTATAGCCTGGGGCCTCTACGAGCAGTACTTC. The chain uses TRBV19 and TRBJ2-7; the D gene is possibly TRBD1 (5 bases). The CDR3 totals 14 residues. Trimming left V 1 base short and J 3 bases short, with 10 bases between. Germline V gives CDR1 LNHDA, CDR2 SQIVND (reference sequence).

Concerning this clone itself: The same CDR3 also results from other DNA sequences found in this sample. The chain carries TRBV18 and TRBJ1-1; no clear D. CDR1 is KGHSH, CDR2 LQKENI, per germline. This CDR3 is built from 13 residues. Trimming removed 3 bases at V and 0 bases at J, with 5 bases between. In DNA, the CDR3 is TGTGCCAGCTCACCGAGCTTGAACACTGAAGCTTTCTTT. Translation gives CASSPSLNTEAFF.